This T cell receptor beta chain came from a study of sequential checkpoint blockade in melanoma. Produced via immunoSEQ multiplex PCR; TCRdb's table is partial and in-frame only. The table has roughly 3,200 clones, roughly 21% seen once. The treatment was: randomized to nivolumab then ipilimumab (arm A) or the reverse (arm B). The table lists this clone with many counts. Trimming took off 5 bases at V and 0 bases at J, with 7 bases between the two ends. The CDR3 length is 13 residues. The receptor's source is a human donor with melanoma. Specimen: tumor tissue (inferred from file names), collected from a patient given nivolumab and ipilimumab in sequence. The genes are TRBV7-1 and TRBJ1-1; D gene unclear. TRBV7-1 counts as an open reading frame of uncertain function. CDR3 in amino acids: CASSLTLNTEAFF. CDR3 DNA sequence: TGTGCCAGCAGCCTAACATTGAACACTGAAGCTTTCTTT.